These T cell receptor beta chains were read from a single sample in a study of blood T cell repertoires in COVID-19. Data came from immunoSEQ multiplex PCR; TCRdb stores just in-frame clones and leaves some out. Of around 450,000 clones listed, about 89% are singletons. The sample taken for sequencing was peripheral blood. All receptors derive from a woman in her twenties or thirties with acute or convalescent COVID-19. CDR3s include the opening cysteine and the closing phenylalanine or tryptophan. A D gene is named only where the DNA matches it firmly. Clone size is stated in some rows and not others, as once, few, many or a class when expanded.

j_gene | d_gene | v_gene | abundance | CDR3nt | CDR3aa
TRBJ2-1 | NA | TRBV6-5 | NA | TGTGCCAGCAGCCAGACCACGGGGAATACCAGGTTCTTC | CASSQTTGNTRFF
TRBJ1-1 | TRBD1 | TRBV18 | NA | TGTGCCAGCTCACGACAGGGTAACACTGAAGCTTTCTTT | CASSRQGNTEAFF
TRBJ2-7 | NA | TRBV2 | NA | TGTGCCAGCAGTTTCGGGGTCTACGAGCAGTACTTC | CASSFGVYEQYF
TRBJ2-5 | NA | TRBV28 | NA | TGTGCCAGCAGTTCGGATCGGCTAGTTGGCGGGGAGACCCAGTACTTC | CASSSDRLVGGETQYF
TRBJ2-7 | TRBD1 | TRBV18 | NA | TGTGCCAGCTCATTGGGACAGAACGACGAGCAGTACTTC | CASSLGQNDEQYF
TRBJ2-7 | TRBD1 | TRBV12-3/TRBV12-4 | NA | TGTGCCAGCAGTTCGACAGGGACGGGCGAGCAGTACTTC | CASSSTGTGEQYF
TRBJ1-1 | NA | TRBV24-1 | NA | TGTGCCACCAGTGATGGGGGGAAAACTGAAGCTTTCTTT | CATSDGGKTEAFF
TRBJ2-3 | NA | TRBV2 | NA | TGTGCCTGGAGCCGCGGCGGGAGCACAGATACGCAGTATTTT | CAWSRGGSTDTQYF
TRBJ2-1 | NA | TRBV9 | NA | TGTGCCAGCTCTTACGGTAACTCCTACAATGAGCAGTTCTTC | CASSYGNSYNEQFF
TRBJ2-1 | TRBD2 | TRBV27 | NA | TGTGCCAGCAGCCATAGGACTAGCGGGGCCAATGAGCAGTTCTTC | CASSHRTSGANEQFF
TRBJ1-2 | NA | TRBV27 | NA | TGTGCCAGCAGTTTCTCTGGAAATGGAGGCTATGGCTACACCTTC | CASSFSGNGGYGYTF
TRBJ2-5 | NA | TRBV3-1/TRBV3-2 | NA | TGTGCCAGCAGCCATCAGAATCAAGAGACCCAGTACTTC | CASSHQNQETQYF
TRBJ2-3 | TRBD2 | TRBV25-1 | NA | TGTGCCAGCAGTGAATTAGTGCGGGGGGACTTGACGGATACGCAGTATTTT | CASSELVRGDLTDTQYF
TRBJ2-3 | NA | TRBV6-6 | NA | TGTGCCAGCTTGGCTGGGGGCTCCGATACGCAGTATTTT | CASLAGGSDTQYF
TRBJ2-1 | TRBD1 | TRBV29-1 | NA | TGCAGCGTTGAAAGGACAGGGGCTTACAATGAGCAGTTCTTC | CSVERTGAYNEQFF
TRBJ1-5 | TRBD1 | TRBV30 | NA | TGTGCCTGGAGCACCCAACTATTTTTCGGGACAGGGGGAGGTCAGCCCCAGCATTTT | CAWSTQLFFGTGGGQPQHF
TRBJ1-2 | TRBD1 | TRBV2 | NA | TGTGCCAGCAGTTCCGGGACAGCCTATGGCTACACCTTC | CASSSGTAYGYTF
TRBJ1-2 | NA | TRBV6-1 | NA | TGTGCCAGCAGTGAAGCCGGGACTTTTCTGGGCGGCTACACCTTC | CASSEAGTFLGGYTF
TRBJ1-6 | TRBD1 | TRBV10-3 | NA | TGTGCCATCAGTGACGGGACAGTCCGAAATTCACCCCTCCACTTT | CAISDGTVRNSPLHF
TRBJ2-7 | TRBD1 | TRBV7-8 | NA | TGTGCCAGCAGCAACCGGGACAGTTCCTCCTACGAGCAGTACTTC | CASSNRDSSSYEQYF
TRBJ2-1 | NA | TRBV7-3 | few | TGTGCCAGCAGCACACAGGGCAATGAGCAGTTCTTC | CASSTQGNEQFF
TRBJ2-1 | TRBD1 | TRBV6-5 | NA | TGTGCCAGCACGGACAGGTATTATGAGCAGTTCTTC | CASTDRYYEQFF
TRBJ2-5 | TRBD1 | TRBV2 | once | TGTGCCAGCAGCGGCCGGGACAGTCGAAAGACCCAGTACTTC | CASSGRDSRKTQYF
TRBJ2-7 | TRBD1 | TRBV19 | NA | TGTGCCAGTAGTCTTCGACAGGGTTCCTACGAGCAGTACTTC | CASSLRQGSYEQYF
TRBJ2-7 | NA | TRBV7-9 | NA | TGTGCCAGCAGCTTTGAAACTATCCCTTACGAGCAGTACTTC | CASSFETIPYEQYF
TRBJ2-4 | TRBD2 | TRBV11-2 | NA | TGTGCCAGCAGCTTCGGGTGGGGACTAGCGCTAGCCAAAAACATTCAGTACTTC | CASSFGWGLALAKNIQYF
TRBJ2-1 | NA | TRBV5-6 | NA | TGTGCCAGCAGCAACCGACTAGATTGGCATGAGCAGTTCTTC | CASSNRLDWHEQFF
TRBJ2-1 | NA | TRBV6-4 | NA | TGTGCCAGCAGTGACTTGGGGGCTAGCTCCTACAATGAGCAGTTCTTC | CASSDLGASSYNEQFF
TRBJ2-3 | TRBD2 | TRBV10-1 | NA | TGCGCCAGCAGTCGGCTAGCGGGGGGGAATCGAGATACGCAGTATTTT | CASSRLAGGNRDTQYF
TRBJ2-7 | TRBD1 | TRBV6-5 | NA | TGTGCCAGCATGGGACAGTCCTACGAGCAGTACTTC | CASMGQSYEQYF
TRBJ2-5 | NA | TRBV2 | NA | TGTGCCAGCAGTGGTTGGAGGGGGCTTGGCGAGACCCAGTACTTC | CASSGWRGLGETQYF
TRBJ2-5 | TRBD2 | TRBV7-9 | NA | TGTGCCAGCAGCCCAGTGGGGGGGGGAGAGACCCAGTACTTC | CASSPVGGGETQYF
TRBJ2-1 | TRBD2 | TRBV11-2 | NA | TGTGCCAGTACGCCTTCCGGTCGGGGGGGATTATACAATGAGCAGTTCTTC | CASTPSGRGGLYNEQFF
TRBJ1-5 | NA | TRBV20-1 | once | TGCAGTGCTAGTAACTCTGATCAGCCCCAGCATTTT | CSASNSDQPQHF
TRBJ1-5 | NA | TRBV19 | NA | TGTGCCAGTGGACCTGACAGTACTGATCAGCCCCAGCATTTT | CASGPDSTDQPQHF
TRBJ1-2 | NA | TRBV2 | NA | TGTGCCAGCAGTGCAAAGGAGCACTATGGCTACACCTTC | CASSAKEHYGYTF
TRBJ2-5 | NA | TRBV5-1 | NA | TGCGCCAGCAGCTTACTGGGGCCCGGAGAGACCCAGTACTTC | CASSLLGPGETQYF
TRBJ1-2 | NA | TRBV5-6 | NA | TGTGCCAGCAGCCACAGGGACGGCTACACCTTC | CASSHRDGYTF
TRBJ1-1 | TRBD1 | TRBV6-5 | few | TGTGCCAGCAGCCCAACCCGGGACAGGGTCACTTTCTTT | CASSPTRDRVTFF
TRBJ2-1 | TRBD2 | TRBV29-1 | NA | TGCAGCGTACCCGGGGGGAGCTCCTACAATGAGCAGTTCTTC | CSVPGGSSYNEQFF
TRBJ1-2 | TRBD1 | TRBV3-1/TRBV3-2 | NA | TGTGCCAGCAGCCGCCCCGGGACAGGTTTTTATGGCTACACCTTC | CASSRPGTGFYGYTF
TRBJ1-1 | NA | TRBV7-8 | NA | TGTGCCAGCAGCCCGGAAGTCGGGATATGGACTGAAGCTTTCTTT | CASSPEVGIWTEAFF
TRBJ1-5 | NA | TRBV2 | NA | TGTGCCAGCAGTGTATTCGGGGGGTTCGAACAGCCCCAGCATTTT | CASSVFGGFEQPQHF
TRBJ2-7 | TRBD1 | TRBV7-6 | NA | TGTGCCAGCAGCCCCCACACGGGGACAGGCCCCTACGAGCAGTACTTC | CASSPHTGTGPYEQYF
TRBJ2-7 | NA | TRBV27 | NA | TGTGCCAGCAGTTTGTCGGGTACCCCCTTCGAGCAGTACTTC | CASSLSGTPFEQYF
TRBJ2-2 | TRBD1 | TRBV9 | NA | TGTGCCAGCAGCCCATACAATAGTGGGAGACAGGGCTACGCGAGGGGGGAGCTGTTTTTT | CASSPYNSGRQGYARGELFF
TRBJ1-6 | NA | TRBV28 | NA | TGTGCCAGCATCTATGGGGGCAGGGCGTTAAATTCACCCCTCCACTTT | CASIYGGRALNSPLHF
TRBJ1-6 | TRBD1 | TRBV11-2 | NA | TGTGCCAGCAGCTCCTACAGGGGGCGGAATGATTCACCCCTCCACTTT | CASSSYRGRNDSPLHF
TRBJ2-1 | TRBD2 | TRBV7-2 | NA | TGTGCCAGCAGCTACCAGCGGGGGGGCCGAAATGAGCAGTTCTTC | CASSYQRGGRNEQFF
TRBJ2-7 | NA | TRBV6-5 | NA | TGTGCCAGCACTCATTTCGGGGATAACTACGAGCAGTACTTC | CASTHFGDNYEQYF
TRBJ1-1 | TRBD1 | TRBV28 | NA | TGTGCCAGCAGCCATGACAGGGGTGTAGCTTTCTTT | CASSHDRGVAFF
TRBJ1-2 | NA | TRBV12-3/TRBV12-4 | NA | TGTGCCAGCAGCGCGACATTCAACTATGGCTACACCTTC | CASSATFNYGYTF
TRBJ2-3 | NA | TRBV19 | once | TGTGCCAGTAGGGGAGTATTCGGCGGGACAGATACGCAGTATTTT | CASRGVFGGTDTQYF
TRBJ2-7 | TRBD1 | TRBV7-2 | NA | TGTGCCAGCAGCTTACGGACAGGTCGGTACGAGCAGTACTTC | CASSLRTGRYEQYF
TRBJ2-7 | TRBD2 | TRBV14 | NA | TGTGCCAGCAGCTACACCGGGACTAGCTACGAGCAGTACTTC | CASSYTGTSYEQYF
TRBJ2-3 | TRBD1 | TRBV30 | NA | TGTGCCTGGAGTTCCAGGACAGGGAGCAAAGATACGCAGTATTTT | CAWSSRTGSKDTQYF
TRBJ2-5 | NA | TRBV28 | NA | TGTGCCAGCAGTTTCCAACAGGGCGGAGAGACCCAGTACTTC | CASSFQQGGETQYF
TRBJ1-2 | NA | TRBV19 | once | TGTGCCAGTAGTATAGCGGGGATGACCGGGGGTGGCTACACCTTC | CASSIAGMTGGGYTF
TRBJ1-4 | NA | TRBV5-1 | NA | TGCGCCAGCAGCTTGGGTGGAGGGGCCGACGAAAAACTGTTTTTT | CASSLGGGADEKLFF
TRBJ2-5 | TRBD2 | TRBV10-3 | NA | TGTGCCATCAGTGGGTGGGGACTAGGAGAGACCCAGTACTTC | CAISGWGLGETQYF